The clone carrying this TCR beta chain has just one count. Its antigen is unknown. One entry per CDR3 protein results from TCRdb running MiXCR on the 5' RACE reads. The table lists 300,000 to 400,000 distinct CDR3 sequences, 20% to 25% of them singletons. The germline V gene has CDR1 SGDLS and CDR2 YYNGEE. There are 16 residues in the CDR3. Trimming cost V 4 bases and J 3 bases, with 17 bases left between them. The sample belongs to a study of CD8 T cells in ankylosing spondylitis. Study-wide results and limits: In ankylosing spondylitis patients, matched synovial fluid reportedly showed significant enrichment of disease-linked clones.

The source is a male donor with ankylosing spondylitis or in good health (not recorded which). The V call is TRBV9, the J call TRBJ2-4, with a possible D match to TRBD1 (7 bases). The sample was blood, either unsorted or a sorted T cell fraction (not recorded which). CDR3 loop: CASSLRRGRVKNIQYF. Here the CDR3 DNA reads TGTGCCAGCAGCCTTCGGAGGGGGCGAGTCAAAAACATTCAGTACTTC.